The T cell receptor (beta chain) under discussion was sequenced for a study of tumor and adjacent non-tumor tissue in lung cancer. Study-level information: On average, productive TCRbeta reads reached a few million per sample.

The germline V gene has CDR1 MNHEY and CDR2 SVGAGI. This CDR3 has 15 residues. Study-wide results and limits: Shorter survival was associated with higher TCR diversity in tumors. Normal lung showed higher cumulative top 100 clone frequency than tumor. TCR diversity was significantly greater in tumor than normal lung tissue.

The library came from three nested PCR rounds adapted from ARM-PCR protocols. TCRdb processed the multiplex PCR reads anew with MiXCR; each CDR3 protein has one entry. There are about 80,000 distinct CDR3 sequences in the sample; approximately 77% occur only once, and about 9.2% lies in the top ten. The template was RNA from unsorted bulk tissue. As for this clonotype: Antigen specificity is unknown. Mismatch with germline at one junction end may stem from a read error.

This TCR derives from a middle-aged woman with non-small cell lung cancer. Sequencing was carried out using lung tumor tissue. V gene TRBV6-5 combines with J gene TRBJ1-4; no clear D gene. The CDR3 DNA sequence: TGTGTCAGCAGTTACTCGATAGGCCTTAATGAAAAACTGTTTTTT. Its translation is CVSSYSIGLNEKLFF.